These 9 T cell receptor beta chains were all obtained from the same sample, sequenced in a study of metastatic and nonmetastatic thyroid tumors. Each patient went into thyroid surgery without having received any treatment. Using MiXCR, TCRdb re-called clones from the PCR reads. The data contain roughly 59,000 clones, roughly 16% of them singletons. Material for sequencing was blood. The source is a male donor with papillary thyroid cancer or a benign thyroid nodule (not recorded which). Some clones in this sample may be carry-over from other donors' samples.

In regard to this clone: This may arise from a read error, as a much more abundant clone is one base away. The chain's CDR3 is CASIQESGTIVSNEQFF. The CDR3 DNA sequence: TGCGCCAGCATCCAAGAGAGCGGGACTATAGTCTCCAATGAGCAGTTCTTC. V usage is TRBV4-3 and J usage is TRBJ2-1, with 7 positions matching TRBD2. CDR3 length equals 17 residues. Germline V gene sequence: CDR1 LGHNA, CDR2 YSLEER.

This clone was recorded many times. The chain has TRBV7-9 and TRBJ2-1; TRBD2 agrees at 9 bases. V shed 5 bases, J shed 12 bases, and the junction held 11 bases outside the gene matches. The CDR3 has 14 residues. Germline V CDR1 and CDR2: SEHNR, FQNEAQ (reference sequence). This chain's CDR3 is CASSPGTSIVGQFF. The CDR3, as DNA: TGTGCCAGCAGCCCGGGGACTAGCATTGTGGGGCAGTTCTTC.

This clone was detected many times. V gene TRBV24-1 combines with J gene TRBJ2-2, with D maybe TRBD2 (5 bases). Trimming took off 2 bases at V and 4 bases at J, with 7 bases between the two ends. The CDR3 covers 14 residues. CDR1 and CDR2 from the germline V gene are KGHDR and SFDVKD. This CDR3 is CATSDYGVTGELFF. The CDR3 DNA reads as TGTGCCACCAGTGATTACGGGGTCACCGGGGAGCTGTTTTTT.

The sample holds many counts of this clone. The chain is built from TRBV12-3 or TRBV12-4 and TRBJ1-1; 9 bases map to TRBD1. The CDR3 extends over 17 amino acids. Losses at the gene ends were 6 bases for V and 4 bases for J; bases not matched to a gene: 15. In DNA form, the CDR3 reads TGTGCCAGCAGAGCCATGGGGGGACAGGGTATGGTCACTGAAGCTTTCTTT. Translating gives CASRAMGGQGMVTEAFF.

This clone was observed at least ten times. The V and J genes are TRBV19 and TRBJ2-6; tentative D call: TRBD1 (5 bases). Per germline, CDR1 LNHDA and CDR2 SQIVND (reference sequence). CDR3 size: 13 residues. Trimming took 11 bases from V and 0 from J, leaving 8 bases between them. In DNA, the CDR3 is TGTGCCTCACAGGACTCTGGGGCCAACGTCCTGACTTTC. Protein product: CASQDSGANVLTF.

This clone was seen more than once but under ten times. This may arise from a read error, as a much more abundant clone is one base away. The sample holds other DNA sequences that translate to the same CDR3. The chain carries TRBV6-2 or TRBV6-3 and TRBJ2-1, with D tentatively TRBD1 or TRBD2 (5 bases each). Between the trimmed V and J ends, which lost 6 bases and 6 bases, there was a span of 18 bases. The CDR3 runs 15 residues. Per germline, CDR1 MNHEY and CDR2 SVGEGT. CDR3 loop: CASSPPGAWVNEQFF. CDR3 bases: TGTGCCAGCAGCCCTCCCGGGGCGTGGGTCAATGAGCAGTTCTTC.

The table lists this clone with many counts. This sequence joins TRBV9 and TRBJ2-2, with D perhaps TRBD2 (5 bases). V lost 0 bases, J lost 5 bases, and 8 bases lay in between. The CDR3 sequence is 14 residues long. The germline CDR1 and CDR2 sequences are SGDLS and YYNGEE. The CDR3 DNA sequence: TGTGCCAGCAGCGTAGATGGCGGGACCGGGGAGCTGTTTTTT. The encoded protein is CASSVDGGTGELFF.

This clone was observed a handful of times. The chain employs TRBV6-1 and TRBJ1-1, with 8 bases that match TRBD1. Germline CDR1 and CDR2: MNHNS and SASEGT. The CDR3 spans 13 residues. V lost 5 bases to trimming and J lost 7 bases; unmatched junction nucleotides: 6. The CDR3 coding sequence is TGTGCCAGCAGTAAGGACAGGGACAATGAAGCTTTCTTT. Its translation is CASSKDRDNEAFF.

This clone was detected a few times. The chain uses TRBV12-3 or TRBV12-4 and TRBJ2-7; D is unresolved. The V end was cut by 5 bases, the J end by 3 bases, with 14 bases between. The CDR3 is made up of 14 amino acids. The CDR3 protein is CASSHSQIGYEQYF. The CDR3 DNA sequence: TGTGCCAGCAGTCACTCCCAAATTGGCTACGAGCAGTACTTC.